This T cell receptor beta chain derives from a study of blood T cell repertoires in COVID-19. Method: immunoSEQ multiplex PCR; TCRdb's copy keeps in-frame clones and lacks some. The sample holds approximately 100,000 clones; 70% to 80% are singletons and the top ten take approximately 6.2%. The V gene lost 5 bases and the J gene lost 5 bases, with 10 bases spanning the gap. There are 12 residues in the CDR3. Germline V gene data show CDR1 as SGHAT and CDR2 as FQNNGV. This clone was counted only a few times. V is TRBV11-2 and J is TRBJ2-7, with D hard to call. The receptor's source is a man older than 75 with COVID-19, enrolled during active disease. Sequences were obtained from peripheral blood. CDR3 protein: CASSPFSDEQYF. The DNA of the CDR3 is TGTGCCAGCAGCCCCTTTTCTGACGAGCAGTACTTC.